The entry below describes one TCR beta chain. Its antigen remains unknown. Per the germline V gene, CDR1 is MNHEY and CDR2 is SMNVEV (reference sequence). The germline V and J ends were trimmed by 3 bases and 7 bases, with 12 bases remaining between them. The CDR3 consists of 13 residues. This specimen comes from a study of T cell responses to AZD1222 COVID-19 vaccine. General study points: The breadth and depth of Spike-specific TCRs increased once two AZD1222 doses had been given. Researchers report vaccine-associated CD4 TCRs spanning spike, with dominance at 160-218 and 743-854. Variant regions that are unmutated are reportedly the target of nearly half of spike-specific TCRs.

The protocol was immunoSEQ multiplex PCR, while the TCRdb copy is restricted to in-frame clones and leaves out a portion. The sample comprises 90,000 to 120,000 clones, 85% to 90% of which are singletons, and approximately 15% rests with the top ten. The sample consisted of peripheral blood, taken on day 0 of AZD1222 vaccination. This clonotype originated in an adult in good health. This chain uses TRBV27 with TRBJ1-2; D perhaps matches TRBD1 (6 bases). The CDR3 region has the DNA TGTGCCAGCAGTTTGAGAGGAGGGGGTGGCTACACCTTC. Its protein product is CASSLRGGGGYTF.